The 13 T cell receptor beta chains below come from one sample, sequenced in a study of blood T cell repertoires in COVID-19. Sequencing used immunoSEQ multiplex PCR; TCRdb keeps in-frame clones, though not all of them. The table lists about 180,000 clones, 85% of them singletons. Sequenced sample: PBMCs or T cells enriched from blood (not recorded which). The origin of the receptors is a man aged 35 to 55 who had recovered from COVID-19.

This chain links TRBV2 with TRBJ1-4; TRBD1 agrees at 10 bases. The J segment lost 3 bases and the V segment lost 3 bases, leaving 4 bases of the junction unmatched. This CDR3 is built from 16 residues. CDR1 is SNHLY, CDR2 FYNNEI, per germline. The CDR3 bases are TGTGCCAGCAGTGAGGGACAGGGGATCCCTAATGAAAAACTGTTTTTT. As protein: CASSEGQGIPNEKLFF.

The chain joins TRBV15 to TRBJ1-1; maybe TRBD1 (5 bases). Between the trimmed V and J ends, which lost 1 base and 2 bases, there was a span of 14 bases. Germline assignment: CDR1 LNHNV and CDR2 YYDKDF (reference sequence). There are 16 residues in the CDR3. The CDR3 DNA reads TGTGCCACCAGCAGAGTGGTGGGTAGGGGTAACACTGAAGCTTTCTTT. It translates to CATSRVVGRGNTEAFF. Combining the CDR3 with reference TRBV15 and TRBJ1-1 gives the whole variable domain DAMVIQNPRYQVTQFGKPVTLSCSQTLNHNVMYWYQQKSSQAPKLLFHYYDKDFNNEADTPDNFQSRRPNTSFCFLDIRSPGLGDTAMYLCATSRVVGRGNTEAFFGQGTRLTVV.

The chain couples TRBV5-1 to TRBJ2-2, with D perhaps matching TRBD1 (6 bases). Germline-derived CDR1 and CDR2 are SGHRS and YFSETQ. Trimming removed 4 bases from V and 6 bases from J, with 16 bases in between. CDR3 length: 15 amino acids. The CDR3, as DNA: TGCGCCAGCAGCATACCACAGGGTAATGCCGGGGAGCTGTTTTTT. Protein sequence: CASSIPQGNAGELFF.

The CDR3 is CASSQAGGRTGELFF. The CDR3 DNA is TGTGCCAGCAGCCAAGCGGGAGGAAGGACCGGGGAGCTGTTTTTT. V and J are TRBV7-3 and TRBJ2-2; TRBD2 agrees at 9 bases. Unmatched junction bases numbered 6, after V lost 5 bases and J lost 5 bases. CDR1 and CDR2 from the germline V gene are SGHTA and FQGTGA. This CDR3 is built from 15 residues.

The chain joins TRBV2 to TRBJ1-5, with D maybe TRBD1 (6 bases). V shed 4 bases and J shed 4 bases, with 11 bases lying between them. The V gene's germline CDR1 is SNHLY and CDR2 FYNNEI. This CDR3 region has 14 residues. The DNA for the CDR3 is TGTGCCAGCAGTGTAGAAAGGGGGAATCAGCCCCAGCATTTT. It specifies CASSVERGNQPQHF.

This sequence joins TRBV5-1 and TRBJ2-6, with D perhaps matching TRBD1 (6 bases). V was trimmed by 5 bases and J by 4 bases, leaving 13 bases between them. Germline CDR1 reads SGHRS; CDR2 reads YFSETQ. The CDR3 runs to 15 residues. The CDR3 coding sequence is TGCGCCAGCAGATCTGGGGGCCCCGGGGCCAACGTCCTGACTTTC. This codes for CASRSGGPGANVLTF.

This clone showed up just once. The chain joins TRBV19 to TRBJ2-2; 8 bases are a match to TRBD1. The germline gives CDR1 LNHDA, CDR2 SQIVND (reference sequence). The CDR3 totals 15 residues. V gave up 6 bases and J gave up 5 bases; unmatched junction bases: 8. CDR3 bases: TGTGCCAGTAGAGCTCGGACAGGGTTAACCGGGGAGCTGTTTTTT. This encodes CASRARTGLTGELFF.

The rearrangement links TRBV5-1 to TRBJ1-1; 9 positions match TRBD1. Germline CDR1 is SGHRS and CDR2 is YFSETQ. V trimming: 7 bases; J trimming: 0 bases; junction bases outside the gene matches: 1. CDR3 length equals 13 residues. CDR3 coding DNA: TGCGCCAGCGGGGACAGGGTGAACACTGAAGCTTTCTTT. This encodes CASGDRVNTEAFF. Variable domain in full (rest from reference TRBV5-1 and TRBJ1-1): KAGVTQTPRYLIKTRGQQVTLSCSPISGHRSVSWYQQTPGQGLQFLFEYFSETQRNKGNFPGRFSGRQFSNSRSEMNVSTLELGDSALYLCASGDRVNTEAFFGQGTRLTVV.

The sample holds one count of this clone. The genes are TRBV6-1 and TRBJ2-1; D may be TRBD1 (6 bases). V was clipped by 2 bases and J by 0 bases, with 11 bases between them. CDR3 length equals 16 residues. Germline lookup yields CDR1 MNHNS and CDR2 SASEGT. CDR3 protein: CASSEPTGSSYNEQFF. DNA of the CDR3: TGTGCCAGCAGTGAACCAACAGGGAGCTCCTACAATGAGCAGTTCTTC.

CDR3 DNA: TGTGCCAGCACCAACAGAAACTATGGCTACACCTTC. Translating it yields CASTNRNYGYTF. This chain links TRBV6-5 with TRBJ1-2; D is undetermined. V lost 7 bases and J 2 bases, leaving 8 bases between the germline ends. Germline-derived CDR1 and CDR2 are MNHEY and SVGAGI. This CDR3 is 12 amino acids long.

The CDR3 bases are TGTGCCAGCAGAACCGGGTCCCATGAAAAACTGTTTTTT. Amino acid sequence: CASRTGSHEKLFF. The chain couples TRBV28 to TRBJ1-4; D is uncertain. Germline loops: CDR1 MDHEN, CDR2 SYDVKM. There are 13 residues in the CDR3. Between the trimmed V and J ends, which lost 6 bases and 6 bases, there was a span of 11 bases. The variable domain in full, completed from reference TRBV28 and TRBJ1-4, reads DVKVTQSSRYLVKRTGEKVFLECVQDMDHENMFWYRQDPGLGLRLIYFSYDVKMKEKGDIPEGYSVSREKKERFSLILESASTNQTSMYLCASRTGSHEKLFFGSGTQLSVL.

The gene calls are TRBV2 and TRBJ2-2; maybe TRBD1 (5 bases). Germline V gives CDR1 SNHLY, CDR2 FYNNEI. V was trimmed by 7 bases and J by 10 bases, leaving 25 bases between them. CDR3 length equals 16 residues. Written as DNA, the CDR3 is TGTGCCAGCATCCGGACACCTTGGGCAGGGTCTGAGGAGCTGTTTTTT. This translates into CASIRTPWAGSEELFF.

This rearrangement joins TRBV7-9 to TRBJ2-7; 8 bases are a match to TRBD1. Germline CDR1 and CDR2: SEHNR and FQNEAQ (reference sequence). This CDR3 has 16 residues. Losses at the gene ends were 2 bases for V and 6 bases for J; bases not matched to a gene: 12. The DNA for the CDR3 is TGTGCCAGCAGCTTAACCCTACCGACAGGGGACGGCGAGCAGTACTTC. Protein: CASSLTLPTGDGEQYF.